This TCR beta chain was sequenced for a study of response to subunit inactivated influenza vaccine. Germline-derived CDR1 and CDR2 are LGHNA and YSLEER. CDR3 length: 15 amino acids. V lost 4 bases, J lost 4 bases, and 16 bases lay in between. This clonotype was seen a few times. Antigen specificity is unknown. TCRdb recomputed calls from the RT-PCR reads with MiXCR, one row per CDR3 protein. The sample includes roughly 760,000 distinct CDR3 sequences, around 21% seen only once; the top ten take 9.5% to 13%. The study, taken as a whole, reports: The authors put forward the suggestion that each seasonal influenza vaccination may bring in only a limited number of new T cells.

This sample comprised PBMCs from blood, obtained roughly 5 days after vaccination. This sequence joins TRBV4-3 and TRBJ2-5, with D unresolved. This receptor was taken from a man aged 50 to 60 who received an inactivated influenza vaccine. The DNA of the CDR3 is TGCGCCAGCAGCCGGACCTTGAGTCGGGTAGAGACCCAGTACTTC. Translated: CASSRTLSRVETQYF.